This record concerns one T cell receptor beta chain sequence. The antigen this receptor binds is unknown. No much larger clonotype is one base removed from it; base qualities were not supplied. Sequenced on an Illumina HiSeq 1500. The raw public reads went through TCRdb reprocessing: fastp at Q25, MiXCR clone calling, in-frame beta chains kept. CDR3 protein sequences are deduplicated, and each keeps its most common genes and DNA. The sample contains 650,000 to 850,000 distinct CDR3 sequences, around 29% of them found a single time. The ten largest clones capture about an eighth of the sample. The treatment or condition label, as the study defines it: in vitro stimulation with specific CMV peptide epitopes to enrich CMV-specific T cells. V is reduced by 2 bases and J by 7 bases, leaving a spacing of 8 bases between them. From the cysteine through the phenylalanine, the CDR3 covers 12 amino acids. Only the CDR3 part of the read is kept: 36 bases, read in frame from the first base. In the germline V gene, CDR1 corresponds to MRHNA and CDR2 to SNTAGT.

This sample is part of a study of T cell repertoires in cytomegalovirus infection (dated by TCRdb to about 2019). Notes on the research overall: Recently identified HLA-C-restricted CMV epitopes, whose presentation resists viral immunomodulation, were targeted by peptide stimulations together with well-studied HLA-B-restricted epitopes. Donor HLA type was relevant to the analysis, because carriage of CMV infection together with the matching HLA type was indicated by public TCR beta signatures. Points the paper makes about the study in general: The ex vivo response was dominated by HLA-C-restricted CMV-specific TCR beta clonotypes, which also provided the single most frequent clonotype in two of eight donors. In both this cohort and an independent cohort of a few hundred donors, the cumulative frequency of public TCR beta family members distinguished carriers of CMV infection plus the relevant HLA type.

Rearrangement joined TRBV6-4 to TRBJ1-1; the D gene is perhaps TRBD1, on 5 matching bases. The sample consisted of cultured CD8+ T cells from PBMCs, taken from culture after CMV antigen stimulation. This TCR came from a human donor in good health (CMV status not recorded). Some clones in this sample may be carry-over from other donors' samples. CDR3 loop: CASSDGGFEAFF. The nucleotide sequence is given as TGTGCCAGCAGTGACGGGGGGTTTGAAGCTTTCTTT.